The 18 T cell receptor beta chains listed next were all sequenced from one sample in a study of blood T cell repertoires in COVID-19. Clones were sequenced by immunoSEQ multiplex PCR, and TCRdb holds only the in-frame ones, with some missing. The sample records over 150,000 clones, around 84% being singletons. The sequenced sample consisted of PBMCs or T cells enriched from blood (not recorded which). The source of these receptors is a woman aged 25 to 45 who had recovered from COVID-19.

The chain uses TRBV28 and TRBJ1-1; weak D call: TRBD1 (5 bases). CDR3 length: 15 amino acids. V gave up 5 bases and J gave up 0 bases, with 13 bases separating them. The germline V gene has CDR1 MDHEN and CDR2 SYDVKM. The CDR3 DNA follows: TGTGCCAGCAGTCCGACGGGAGGGGTGAACACTGAAGCTTTCTTT. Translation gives CASSPTGGVNTEAFF.

In nucleotides, the CDR3 is TGTGCCAGCAGGGCGGACAGCCAAACTGAAGCTTTCTTT. Residues: CASRADSQTEAFF. This chain uses TRBV28 with TRBJ1-1, with a tentative D call TRBD1 (6 bases). The ends were cut back, 6 bases at V and 5 bases at J, with 13 bases in the middle. Germline V gene sequence: CDR1 MDHEN, CDR2 SYDVKM. The CDR3 runs to 13 residues.

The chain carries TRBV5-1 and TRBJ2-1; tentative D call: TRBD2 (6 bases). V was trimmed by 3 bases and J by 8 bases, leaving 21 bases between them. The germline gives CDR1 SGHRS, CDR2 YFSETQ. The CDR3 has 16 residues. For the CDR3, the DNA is TGCGCCAGCAGCTGGGGGGTCCCATCGATCGTCGATGAGCAGTTCTTC. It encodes CASSWGVPSIVDEQFF.

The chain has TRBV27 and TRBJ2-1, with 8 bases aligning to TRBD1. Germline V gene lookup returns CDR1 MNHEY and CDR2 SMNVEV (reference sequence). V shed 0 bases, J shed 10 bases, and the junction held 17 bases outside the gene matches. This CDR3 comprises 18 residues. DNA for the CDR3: TGTGCCAGCAGTTTATCCGGACAGGGACAGGCCATTTTAAAGGAGCAGTTCTTC. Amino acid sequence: CASSLSGQGQAILKEQFF.

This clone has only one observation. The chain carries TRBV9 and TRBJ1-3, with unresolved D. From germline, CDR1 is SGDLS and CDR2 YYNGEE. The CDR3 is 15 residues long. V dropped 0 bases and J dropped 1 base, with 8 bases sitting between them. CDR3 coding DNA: TGTGCCAGCAGCGTAGGGGCAGTATCTGGAAACACCATATATTTT. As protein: CASSVGAVSGNTIYF. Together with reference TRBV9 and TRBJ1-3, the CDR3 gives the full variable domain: DSGVTQTPKHLITATGQRVTLRCSPRSGDLSVYWYQQSLDQGLQFLIQYYNGEERAKGNILERFSAQQFPDLHSELNLSSLELGDSALYFCASSVGAVSGNTIYFGEGSWLTVV.

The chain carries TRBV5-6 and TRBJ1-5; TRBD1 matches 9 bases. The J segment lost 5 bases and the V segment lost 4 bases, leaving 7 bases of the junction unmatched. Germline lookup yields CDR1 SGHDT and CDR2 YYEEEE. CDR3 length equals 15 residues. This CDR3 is CASSQQGARDQPQHF. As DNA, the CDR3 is TGTGCCAGCAGCCAACAGGGGGCGCGGGATCAGCCCCAGCATTTT.

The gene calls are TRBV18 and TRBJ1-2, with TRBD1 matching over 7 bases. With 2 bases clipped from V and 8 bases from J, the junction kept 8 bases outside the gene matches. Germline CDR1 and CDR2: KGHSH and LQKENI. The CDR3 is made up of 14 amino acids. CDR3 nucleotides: TGTGCCAGCTCACCAGGATTTAACAGGGGAGGCTACACCTTC. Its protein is CASSPGFNRGGYTF.

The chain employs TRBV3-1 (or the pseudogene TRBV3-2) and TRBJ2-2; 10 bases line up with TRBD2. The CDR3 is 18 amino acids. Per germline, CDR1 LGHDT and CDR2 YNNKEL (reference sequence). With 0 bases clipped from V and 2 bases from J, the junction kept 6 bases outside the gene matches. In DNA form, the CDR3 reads TGTGCCAGCAGCCAAGATATACTAGCGGGATATAACACCGGGGAGCTGTTTTTT. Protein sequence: CASSQDILAGYNTGELFF.

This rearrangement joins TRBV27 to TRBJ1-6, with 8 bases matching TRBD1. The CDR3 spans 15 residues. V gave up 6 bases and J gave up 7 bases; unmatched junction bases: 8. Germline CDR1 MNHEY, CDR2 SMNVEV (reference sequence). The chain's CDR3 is CASRVTGGKNSPLHF. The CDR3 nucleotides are TGTGCCAGCAGAGTTACAGGGGGTAAAAATTCACCCCTCCACTTT.

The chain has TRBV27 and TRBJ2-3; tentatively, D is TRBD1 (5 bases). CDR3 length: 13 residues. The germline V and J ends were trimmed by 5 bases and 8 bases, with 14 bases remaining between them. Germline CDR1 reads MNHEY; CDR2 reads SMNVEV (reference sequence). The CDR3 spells CASSAARASTQYF. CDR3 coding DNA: TGTGCCAGCAGTGCCGCCAGGGCCAGTACGCAGTATTTT.

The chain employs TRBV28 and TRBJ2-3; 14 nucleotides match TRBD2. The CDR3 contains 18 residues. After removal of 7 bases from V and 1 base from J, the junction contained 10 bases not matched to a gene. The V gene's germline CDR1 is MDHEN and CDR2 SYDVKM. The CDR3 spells CASTSGTSGSRGTDTQYF. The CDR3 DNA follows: TGTGCCAGCACGTCTGGGACTAGCGGGAGTCGGGGCACAGATACGCAGTATTTT.

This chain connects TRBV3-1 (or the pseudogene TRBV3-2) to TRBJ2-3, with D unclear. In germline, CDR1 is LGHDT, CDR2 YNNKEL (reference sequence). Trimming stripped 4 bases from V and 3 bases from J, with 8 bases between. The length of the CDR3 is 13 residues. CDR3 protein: CASSLRATDTQYF. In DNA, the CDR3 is TGTGCCAGCAGCCTACGCGCGACAGATACGCAGTATTTT.

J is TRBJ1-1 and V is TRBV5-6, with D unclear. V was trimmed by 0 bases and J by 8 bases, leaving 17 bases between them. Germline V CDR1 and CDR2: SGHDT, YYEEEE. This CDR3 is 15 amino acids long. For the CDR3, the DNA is TGTGCCAGCAGCTTGGTCCCTGGCGGGGTGGGAGAAGCTTTCTTT. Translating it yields CASSLVPGGVGEAFF. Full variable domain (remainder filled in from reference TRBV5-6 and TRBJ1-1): DAGVTQSPTHLIKTRGQQVTLRCSPKSGHDTVSWYQQALGQGPQFIFQYYEEEERQRGNFPDRFSGHQFPNYSSELNVNALLLGDSALYLCASSLVPGGVGEAFFGQGTRLTVV.

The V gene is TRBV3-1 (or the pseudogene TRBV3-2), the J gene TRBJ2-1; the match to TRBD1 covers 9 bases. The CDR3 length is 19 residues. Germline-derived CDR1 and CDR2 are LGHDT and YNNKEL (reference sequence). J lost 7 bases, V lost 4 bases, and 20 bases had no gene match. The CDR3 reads CASSPNFARPGQGVNEQFF. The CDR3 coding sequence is TGTGCCAGCAGCCCAAACTTCGCCCGACCGGGACAGGGTGTTAATGAGCAGTTCTTC.

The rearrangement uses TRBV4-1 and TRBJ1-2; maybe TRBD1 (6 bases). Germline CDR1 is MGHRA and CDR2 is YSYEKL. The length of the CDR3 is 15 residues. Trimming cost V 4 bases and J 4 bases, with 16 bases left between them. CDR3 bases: TGCGCCAGCAGCCTAAGGGGGGAGGGGTTCTATGGCTACACCTTC. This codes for CASSLRGEGFYGYTF.

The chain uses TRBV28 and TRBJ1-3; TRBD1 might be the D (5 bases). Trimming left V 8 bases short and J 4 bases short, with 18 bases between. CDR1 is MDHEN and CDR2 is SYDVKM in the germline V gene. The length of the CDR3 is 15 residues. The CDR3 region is CASAEAGNVGNTIYF. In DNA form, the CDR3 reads TGTGCCAGCGCCGAGGCAGGGAATGTGGGAAACACCATATATTTT.

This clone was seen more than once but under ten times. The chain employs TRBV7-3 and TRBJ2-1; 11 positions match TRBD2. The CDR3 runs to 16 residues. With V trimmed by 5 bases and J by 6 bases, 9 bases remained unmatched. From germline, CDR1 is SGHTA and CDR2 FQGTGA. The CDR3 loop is CASSPRLAGSRNEQFF. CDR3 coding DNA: TGTGCCAGCAGCCCACGACTAGCGGGATCGCGCAATGAGCAGTTCTTC.

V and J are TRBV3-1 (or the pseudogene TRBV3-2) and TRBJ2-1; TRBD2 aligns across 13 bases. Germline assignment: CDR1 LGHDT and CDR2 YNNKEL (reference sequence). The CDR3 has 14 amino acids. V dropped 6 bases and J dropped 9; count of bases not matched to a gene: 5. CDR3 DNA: TGTGCCAGCAGTCGGACTAGCGGGAGAGCTGAGCAGTTCTTC. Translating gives CASSRTSGRAEQFF.